A selection of T cell receptor beta chains follows, all from one sample in a study of blood T cell repertoires in COVID-19. Sequencing used immunoSEQ multiplex PCR; TCRdb keeps in-frame clones, though not all of them. Of around 130,000 clones in the sample, approximately 84% were seen once. The sample taken for sequencing was peripheral blood. The receptor set was obtained from a human donor in a cohort sampled during active COVID-19. Both conserved end residues are part of each CDR3. D genes are given only for firm matches. The size of a clone is reported for some rows only, either as once, few or many, or as a class for expanded clones.

D,J,size,V,DNA,CDR3
.,TRBJ1-2,.,TRBV18,TGTGCCAGCTCACCCGACACCTATGGCTACACCTTC,CASSPDTYGYTF
.,TRBJ2-7,.,TRBV5-1,TGCGCCAGCAGCTTCGGTACTTTCTACGAGCAGTACTTC,CASSFGTFYEQYF
TRBD2,TRBJ2-3,.,TRBV6-2/TRBV6-3,TGTGCCAGCAGTTATCCCCCCGGGGGGGACACAGATACGCAGTATTTT,CASSYPPGGDTDTQYF
.,TRBJ2-1,.,TRBV28,TGTGCCAGCAGACAGGGCGAGGGGGTTAGAAAGCAGTTCTTC,CASRQGEGVRKQFF
TRBD1,TRBJ2-7,.,TRBV5-5,TGTGCCAGCAGCACTCGGGACAGGGGGCCCTACGAGCAGTACTTC,CASSTRDRGPYEQYF
.,TRBJ2-7,.,TRBV3-1/TRBV3-2,TGTGCCAGCAGCCAAGCGTCAGGGAGGAGCGAGCAGTACTTC,CASSQASGRSEQYF
.,TRBJ2-2,few,TRBV27,TGTGCCAGCAGTTTGGTTGGGGCACGGGAGCTGTTTTTT,CASSLVGARELFF
TRBD1,TRBJ1-1,.,TRBV6-6,TGTGCCAGCAGTTACTCGGACAGGGGCGGCACTGAAGCTTTCTTT,CASSYSDRGGTEAFF
TRBD1,TRBJ1-3,.,TRBV7-6,TGTGCCAGCAGCTTAAGGGGGCCCGACAGGGACTTTCTCGGAAACACCATATATTTT,CASSLRGPDRDFLGNTIYF
.,TRBJ2-1,.,TRBV30,TGTGCCTGGAGCCTCGGATTAAGGGGTGAGCAGTTCTTC,CAWSLGLRGEQFF
TRBD1,TRBJ1-5,few,TRBV24-1,TGTGCCACCAGTGAGCCGAGGGACAGGGTTAGCAATCAGCCCCAGCATTTT,CATSEPRDRVSNQPQHF
.,TRBJ1-5,.,TRBV29-1,TGCAGCGTTTCGGACAGCTTTGGCGATCAGCCCCAGCATTTT,CSVSDSFGDQPQHF
.,TRBJ2-5,.,TRBV3-1/TRBV3-2,TGTGCCAGCAGTACTGGCCGTGGCGGAGCCCACCAAGAGACCCAGTACTTC,CASSTGRGGAHQETQYF
.,TRBJ1-4,.,TRBV9,TGTGCCAGCAGCTCCCGTCGGGGGGGAAAACTGTTTTTT,CASSSRRGGKLFF
TRBD1,TRBJ2-1,.,TRBV3-1/TRBV3-2,TGTGCCAGCAGCCACATGGACAGGAAGGATGAGCAGTTCTTC,CASSHMDRKDEQFF
TRBD1,TRBJ1-1,few,TRBV7-3,TGTGCCAGCAGCCCGTCCGCCGGGACAGGGAACACTGAAGCTTTCTTT,CASSPSAGTGNTEAFF
.,TRBJ1-1,once,TRBV21-1,TGTGCCAGCAGCAACGAGGGGGCGCACTCTGAAGCTTTCTTT,CASSNEGAHSEAFF
.,TRBJ1-5,.,TRBV5-1,TGCGCCAGCAGCTTGAACCTAGCAGGCGACAATCAGCCCCAGCATTTT,CASSLNLAGDNQPQHF
TRBD2,TRBJ2-1,.,TRBV15,TGTGCCACCAGCAGCGGAACTAGCGGAGGGCTCAATGAGCAGTTCTTC,CATSSGTSGGLNEQFF
.,TRBJ2-3,.,TRBV6-1,TGTGCCAGCAGTGAAAGCGGTCGGGGTTTGAATACGCAGTATTTT,CASSESGRGLNTQYF
.,TRBJ2-3,.,TRBV15,TGTGCCACCAGCCCGGGACACGGCACAGATACGCAGTATTTT,CATSPGHGTDTQYF
.,TRBJ1-6,few,TRBV5-1,TGCGCCAGCAGCTTAAAGGGGGATAATTCACCCCTCCACTTT,CASSLKGDNSPLHF
TRBD1,TRBJ1-3,few,TRBV18,TGTGCCAGCTCACCACAAAGAACGACAGGGCACGATTCTGGAAACACCATATATTTT,CASSPQRTTGHDSGNTIYF
TRBD1,TRBJ1-6,.,TRBV27,TGTGCCAGCAAGAGCAGGGGGTCCTATAATTCACCCCTCCACTTT,CASKSRGSYNSPLHF
.,TRBJ1-2,.,TRBV6-6,TGTGCCAGCACCCAGACGGGGTATGGCTACACCTTC,CASTQTGYGYTF
.,TRBJ2-7,.,TRBV18,TGTGCCAGCTCGCTTACAGGGTCCTACGAGCAGTACTTC,CASSLTGSYEQYF
.,TRBJ1-1,.,TRBV5-4,TGTGCCAGCAGCACCGGCCCCAGGGCCAACACTGAAGCTTTCTTT,CASSTGPRANTEAFF
.,TRBJ1-6,few,TRBV6-1,TGTGCCAGCAGTGAATTCCGGGATTCACCCCTCCACTTT,CASSEFRDSPLHF